At least ten counts were recorded for the clone carrying this TCR beta chain. Its antigen is not identified. This sample stems from a study of T cells in Graves' hyperthyroidism and ophthalmopathy. Study-wide points: A model using 13 V-J features told ophthalmopathy apart from stable hyperthyroidism.

Graves' hyperthyroidism was deemed stable absent ophthalmopathy progression within 18 months. Germline CDR1 reads MNHEY; CDR2 reads SVGAGI. V was cut by 2 bases and J by 2 bases, with 13 bases left in between. The CDR3 contains 16 residues. RNA transcripts were the template for amplifying TCR beta CDR3 regions. TCR CDR3 underwent first-round RT-PCR with the HTBI primer set. From the multiplex PCR reads, TCRdb called clonotypes with MiXCR, one entry per CDR3 protein. The table has some 550,000 distinct CDR3 sequences, 20% to 25% seen once. The chain carries TRBV6-5 and TRBJ1-5; possible D gene TRBD1, 5 bases. The sequence was collected from a man aged 18 to 30 with Graves' hyperthyroidism. Sample: blood. Here the CDR3 reads CASSYKVREGNQPQHF. CDR3 in DNA: TGTGCCAGCAGTTACAAGGTCAGGGAGGGCAATCAGCCCCAGCATTTT.